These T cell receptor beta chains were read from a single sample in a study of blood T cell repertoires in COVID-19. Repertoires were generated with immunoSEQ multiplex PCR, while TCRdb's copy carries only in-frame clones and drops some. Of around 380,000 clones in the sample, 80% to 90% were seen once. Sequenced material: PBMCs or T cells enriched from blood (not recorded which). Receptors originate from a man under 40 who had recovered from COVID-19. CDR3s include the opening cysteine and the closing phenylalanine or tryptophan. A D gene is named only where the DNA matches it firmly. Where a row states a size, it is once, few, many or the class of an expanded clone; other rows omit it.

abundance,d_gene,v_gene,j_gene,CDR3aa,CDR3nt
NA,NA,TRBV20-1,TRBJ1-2,CSASGATYGYTF,TGCAGTGCTAGTGGAGCGACGTATGGCTACACCTTC
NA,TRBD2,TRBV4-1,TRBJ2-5,CASSQERLAGLRETQYF,TGCGCCAGCAGCCAAGAACGACTAGCGGGCCTGCGGGAGACCCAGTACTTC
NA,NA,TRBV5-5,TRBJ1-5,CASTREGLINQPQHF,TGTGCCAGCACCCGGGAAGGACTGATCAATCAGCCCCAGCATTTT
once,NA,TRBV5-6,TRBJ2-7,CAPGGPYEQYF,TGTGCCCCAGGGGGGCCTTACGAGCAGTACTTC
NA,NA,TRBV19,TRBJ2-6,CASSSLSGANVLTF,TGTGCCAGCTCGAGCCTCTCTGGGGCCAACGTCCTGACTTTC
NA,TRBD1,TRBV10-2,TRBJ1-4,CASRPAGTGTEKLFF,TGCGCCAGCAGACCCGCCGGGACAGGGACGGAAAAACTGTTTTTT
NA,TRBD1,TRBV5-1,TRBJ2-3,CASSLPDADRGRKADTQYF,TGCGCCAGCAGCTTACCAGACGCCGACAGGGGGCGTAAGGCAGATACGCAGTATTTT
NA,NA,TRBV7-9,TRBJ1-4,CASSRLSGIGEKLFF,TGTGCCAGCAGCCGTCTATCAGGGATCGGCGAAAAACTGTTTTTT
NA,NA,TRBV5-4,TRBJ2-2,CASSPLGRVNTGELFF,TGTGCCAGCAGCCCCCTCGGGCGGGTCAACACCGGGGAGCTGTTTTTT
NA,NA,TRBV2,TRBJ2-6,CASSVTQGTANVLTF,TGTGCCAGCAGTGTCACCCAGGGCACGGCCAACGTCCTGACTTTC
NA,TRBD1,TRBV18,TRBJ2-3,CASSVAGGSGDTQYF,TGTGCCAGCTCTGTCGCAGGGGGCTCGGGAGATACGCAGTATTTT
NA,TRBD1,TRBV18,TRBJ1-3,CASSPPGQKVSGNTIYF,TGTGCCAGCTCACCACCGGGACAGAAAGTCTCTGGAAACACCATATATTTT
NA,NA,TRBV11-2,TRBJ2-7,CASSLGLVSGFEQYF,TGTGCCAGCAGCTTAGGATTGGTGTCAGGCTTCGAGCAGTACTTC
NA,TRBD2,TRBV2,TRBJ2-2,CASSEVSGGITGELFF,TGTGCCAGCAGTGAAGTTAGCGGGGGTATCACCGGGGAGCTGTTTTTT
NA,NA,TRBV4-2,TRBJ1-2,CASSQGAGLGVGYTF,TGTGCCAGCAGCCAAGGGGCCGGGCTGGGAGTAGGCTACACCTTC
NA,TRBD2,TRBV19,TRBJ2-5,CASGLAGARKETQYF,TGTGCCAGTGGGCTAGCGGGGGCCCGCAAAGAGACCCAGTACTTC
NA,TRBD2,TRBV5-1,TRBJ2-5,CASSLGLADQETQYF,TGCGCCAGCAGCCTCGGACTAGCGGACCAAGAGACCCAGTACTTC
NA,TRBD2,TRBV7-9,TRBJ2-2,CASSPIWEGPNGELFF,TGTGCCAGCAGCCCGATCTGGGAGGGTCCTAACGGGGAGCTGTTTTTT
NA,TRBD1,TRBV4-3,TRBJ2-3,CASSQIGTAIQYF,TGCGCCAGCAGCCAGATCGGGACAGCAATTCAGTATTTT
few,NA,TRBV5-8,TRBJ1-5,CASSYAKGVRVDNQPQHF,TGTGCCAGCAGCTACGCCAAGGGGGTGAGGGTAGATAATCAGCCCCAGCATTTT
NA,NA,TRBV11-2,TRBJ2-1,CASKLGGADEQFF,TGTGCCAGCAAATTGGGGGGGGCGGATGAGCAGTTCTTC
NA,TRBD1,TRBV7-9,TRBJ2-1,CASSLEGTGGLEQFF,TGTGCCAGCAGCTTAGAGGGGACAGGGGGCCTTGAGCAGTTCTTC
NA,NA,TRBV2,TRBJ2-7,CATTGDPYEQYF,TGTGCCACCACGGGGGACCCCTACGAGCAGTACTTC
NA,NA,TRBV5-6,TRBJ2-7,CASSPGTPRVYEQYF,TGTGCCAGCAGCCCCGGGACACCGAGAGTCTACGAGCAGTACTTC
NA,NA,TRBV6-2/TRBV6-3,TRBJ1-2,CASSYSRRGDYGYTF,TGTGCCAGCAGTTACTCGAGGAGGGGTGACTATGGCTACACCTTC
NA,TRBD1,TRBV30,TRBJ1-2,CAWSPQTGVGYTF,TGTGCCTGGAGTCCACAAACAGGGGTCGGCTACACCTTC
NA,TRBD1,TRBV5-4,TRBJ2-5,CASSPPGTAQETQYF,TGTGCCAGCAGCCCCCCCGGGACAGCGCAAGAGACCCAGTACTTC
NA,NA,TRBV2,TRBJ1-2,CASRLALIYGYTF,TGTGCCAGTAGACTGGCTTTGATCTATGGCTACACCTTC
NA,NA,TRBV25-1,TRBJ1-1,CASSESGSFLGAFF,TGTGCCAGCAGTGAATCGGGGAGTTTCCTTGGGGCTTTCTTT
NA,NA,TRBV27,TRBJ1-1,CASMTGNTEAFF,TGTGCCAGCATGACAGGTAACACTGAAGCTTTCTTT
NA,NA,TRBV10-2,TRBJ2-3,CASSYLNTDTQYF,TGCGCCAGCAGCTATCTTAACACAGATACGCAGTATTTT
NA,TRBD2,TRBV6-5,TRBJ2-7,CASRDSGGASYEQYF,TGTGCCAGCAGGGACAGCGGGGGGGCTTCCTACGAGCAGTACTTC
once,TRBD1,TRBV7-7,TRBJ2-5,CASSPGTGEGETQYF,TGTGCCAGCAGCCCAGGGACAGGGGAAGGAGAGACCCAGTACTTC
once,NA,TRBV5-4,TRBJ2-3,CASSRQLARGGTDTQYF,TGTGCCAGCAGCCGGCAGCTAGCGAGGGGGGGGACAGATACGCAGTATTTT
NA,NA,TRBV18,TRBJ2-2,CASSPPVTEQRFTGELFF,TGTGCCAGCTCACCACCGGTAACCGAACAGAGATTCACCGGGGAGCTGTTTTTT
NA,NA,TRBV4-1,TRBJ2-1,CASSQMLEIEQFF,TGCGCCAGCAGCCAAATGTTGGAGATAGAGCAGTTCTTC
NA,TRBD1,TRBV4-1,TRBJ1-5,CASSPGTVLNQPQHF,TGCGCCAGCAGCCCTGGGACAGTCCTCAATCAGCCCCAGCATTTT
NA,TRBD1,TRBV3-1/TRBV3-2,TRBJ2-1,CASSQDQRQGPYNEQFF,TGTGCCAGCAGCCAAGATCAGAGACAGGGTCCCTACAATGAGCAGTTCTTC
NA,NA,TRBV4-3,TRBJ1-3,CASTPRSGNTIYF,TGCGCCAGCACTCCCCGCTCTGGAAACACCATATATTTT
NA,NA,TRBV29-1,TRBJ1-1,CSALFGSEAFF,TGCAGCGCCCTCTTCGGGTCTGAAGCTTTCTTT
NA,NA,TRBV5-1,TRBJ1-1,CASSGGQPMATEAFF,TGCGCCAGCAGCGGAGGACAGCCGATGGCAACTGAAGCTTTCTTT
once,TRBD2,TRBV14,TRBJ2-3,CASSPLAGFTDTQYF,TGTGCCAGCAGCCCTCTAGCGGGGTTCACAGATACGCAGTATTTT
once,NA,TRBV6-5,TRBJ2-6,CASRGEESGANVLTF,TGTGCCAGCAGGGGGGAGGAGTCTGGGGCCAACGTCCTGACTTTC
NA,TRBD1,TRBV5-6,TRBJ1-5,CASSFHRGGNQPQHF,TGTGCCAGCAGCTTTCACAGGGGAGGCAATCAGCCCCAGCATTTT
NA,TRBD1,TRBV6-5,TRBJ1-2,CASSLRTGENGYTF,TGTGCCAGCAGCCTCCGGACAGGGGAAAATGGCTACACCTTC
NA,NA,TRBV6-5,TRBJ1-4,CASRESGEKLFF,TGTGCCAGCAGGGAGTCCGGCGAAAAACTGTTTTTT
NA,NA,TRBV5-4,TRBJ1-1,CASSSADTEAFF,TGTGCCAGCAGCTCCGCGGACACTGAAGCTTTCTTT
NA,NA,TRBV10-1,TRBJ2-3,CASSEQSWGYETDTQYF,TGCGCCAGCAGTGAGCAATCGTGGGGCTATGAAACAGATACGCAGTATTTT
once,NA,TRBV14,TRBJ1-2,CASSPGGGSYGYTF,TGTGCCAGCAGCCCTGGCGGGGGTAGCTATGGCTACACCTTC
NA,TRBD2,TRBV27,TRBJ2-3,CASWTGGWSDTQYF,TGTGCCAGCTGGACGGGAGGCTGGTCGGATACGCAGTATTTT
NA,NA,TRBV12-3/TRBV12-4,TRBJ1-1,CASRNTANTEAFF,TGTGCCAGCAGAAACACAGCAAACACTGAAGCTTTCTTT
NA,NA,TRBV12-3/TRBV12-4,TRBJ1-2,CASSFFGGQGYTF,TGTGCCAGCAGTTTTTTCGGGGGGCAAGGCTACACCTTC
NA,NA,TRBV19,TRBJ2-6,CASSIFGPQGANVLTF,TGTGCCAGTAGTATATTTGGTCCCCAGGGGGCCAACGTCCTGACTTTC